Included here is one TCR beta chain sequence, with context. Some clones are missing from TCRdb's copy, which holds only in-frame ones; the method was immunoSEQ multiplex PCR. The repertoire holds 150,000 to 200,000 clones, with 91% as singletons. This record belongs to a study of control samples from healthy donors and cancer patients. The CDR3 extends over 15 amino acids. Germline V gives CDR1 LNHDA, CDR2 SQIVND (reference sequence). Trimming shortened V by 4 bases and J by 4 bases, and 14 bases separated the two germline ends. The sample taken for sequencing was blood. The chain carries TRBV19 and TRBJ2-1, with D possibly called TRBD1 or TRBD2 (5 bases each). The sequence derives from a woman in her 30s in good health. This chain's CDR3 is CASSTPGRSYNEQFF. In DNA, the CDR3 is TGTGCCAGTAGTACGCCGGGACGTTCTTACAATGAGCAGTTCTTC. Full variable domain (outside the CDR3, taken from reference TRBV19 and TRBJ2-1): DGGITQSPKYLFRKEGQNVTLSCEQNLNHDAMYWYRQDPGQGLRLIYYSQIVNDFQKGDIAEGYSVSREKKESFPLTVTSAQKNPTAFYLCASSTPGRSYNEQFFGPGTRLTVL.